A single T cell receptor (beta chain) is shown here with its context. Those who participated ranged in age from 18 to 89 years and resided in 20 to 25 US areas. The data were obtained in a study of blood T cell repertoires in COVID-19. As processed by the authors: Quantification of nucleated cells was approximated via reference gene primer amplification. This table comes from immunoSEQ multiplex PCR, and its TCRdb copy is limited to in-frame clones, with some not included. V and J calls and clone size come straight from that table; D and trimming were deduced from the DNA. Here the sample spans 350,000 to 400,000 clones, 88% being singletons. This CDR3 comprises 17 residues.

The clonotype was recovered from a woman younger than 35 who had recovered from COVID-19. The sequenced sample was PBMCs or T cells enriched from blood (not recorded which). The V gene is TRBV21-1, the J gene TRBJ1-6. TRBV21-1 is marked as a pseudogene. The CDR3 reads CASSKLFRREENSPLHF. CDR3 DNA sequence: TGTGCCAGCAGCAAACTGTTTCGTCGGGAAGAAAATTCACCCCTCCACTTT.